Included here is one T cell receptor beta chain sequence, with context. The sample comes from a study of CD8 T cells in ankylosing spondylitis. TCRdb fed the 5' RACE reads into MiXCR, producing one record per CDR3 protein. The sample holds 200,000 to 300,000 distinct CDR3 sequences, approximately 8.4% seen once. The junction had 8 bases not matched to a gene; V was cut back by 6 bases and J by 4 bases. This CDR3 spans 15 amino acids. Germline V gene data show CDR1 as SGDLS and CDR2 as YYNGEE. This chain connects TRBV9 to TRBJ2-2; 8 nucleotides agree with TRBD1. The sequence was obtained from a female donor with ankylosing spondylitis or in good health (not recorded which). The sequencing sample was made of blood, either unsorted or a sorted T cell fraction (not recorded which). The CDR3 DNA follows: TGTGCCAGCAAGTTGACAGGGGCCCGCACCGGGGAGCTGTTTTTT. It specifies CASKLTGARTGELFF.